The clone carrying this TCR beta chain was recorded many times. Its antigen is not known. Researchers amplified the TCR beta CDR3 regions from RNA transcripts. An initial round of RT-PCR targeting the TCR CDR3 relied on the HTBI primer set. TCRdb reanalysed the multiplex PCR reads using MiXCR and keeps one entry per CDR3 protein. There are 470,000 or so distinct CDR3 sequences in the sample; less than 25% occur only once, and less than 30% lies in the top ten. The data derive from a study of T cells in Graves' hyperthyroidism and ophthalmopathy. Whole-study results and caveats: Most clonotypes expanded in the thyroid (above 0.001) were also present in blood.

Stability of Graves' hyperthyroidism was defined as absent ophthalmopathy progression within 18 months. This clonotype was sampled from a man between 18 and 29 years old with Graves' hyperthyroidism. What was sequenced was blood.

CDR3 loop: CASSSRDRNTGELFF. The CDR3 DNA reads as TGTGCCAGCAGTTCCCGGGACAGGAACACCGGGGAGCTGTTTTTT. This chain connects TRBV12-3 or TRBV12-4 to TRBJ2-2, with 7 bases lining up with TRBD1. With 4 bases clipped from V and 1 base from J, the junction kept 3 bases outside the gene matches. The CDR3 has 15 amino acids.